This T cell receptor (beta chain) was identified during a study of shared clonotypes between healthy human individuals. Study information: Per donor, three plates held CD4 naive cells, three held CD4 memory, two held CD8 naive and one held CD8 memory. General study results and limits: Collection of samples was limited to blood; tissue repertoires likely differ. Clonotype sharing among the donors was expected to vary with sequencing depth.

With regard to this clone: Antigen: not known.

TCRdb's copy holds only in-frame clones and misses some; the assay was immunoSEQ multiplex PCR. The sample lists almost 700,000 clones; roughly nine tenths were seen once. Naivety among CD8 cells was defined by CD45RO negativity and positive CCR7 selection, thereby excluding terminally differentiated effector memory CD45RA+ cells. Trimming took 7 bases from V and 0 from J, leaving 19 bases between them. CDR3 size: 16 residues. Germline V CDR1 and CDR2: MDHEN, SYDVKM. V gene TRBV28 combines with J gene TRBJ2-7; no clear D. This receptor was taken from a young man in good health. Sequenced sample: naive CD8+ T cells sorted from blood. CDR3 DNA: TGTGCCAGCACCCAGACGTATGGCTTTAGCTCCTACGAGCAGTACTTC. It codes for CASTQTYGFSSYEQYF.